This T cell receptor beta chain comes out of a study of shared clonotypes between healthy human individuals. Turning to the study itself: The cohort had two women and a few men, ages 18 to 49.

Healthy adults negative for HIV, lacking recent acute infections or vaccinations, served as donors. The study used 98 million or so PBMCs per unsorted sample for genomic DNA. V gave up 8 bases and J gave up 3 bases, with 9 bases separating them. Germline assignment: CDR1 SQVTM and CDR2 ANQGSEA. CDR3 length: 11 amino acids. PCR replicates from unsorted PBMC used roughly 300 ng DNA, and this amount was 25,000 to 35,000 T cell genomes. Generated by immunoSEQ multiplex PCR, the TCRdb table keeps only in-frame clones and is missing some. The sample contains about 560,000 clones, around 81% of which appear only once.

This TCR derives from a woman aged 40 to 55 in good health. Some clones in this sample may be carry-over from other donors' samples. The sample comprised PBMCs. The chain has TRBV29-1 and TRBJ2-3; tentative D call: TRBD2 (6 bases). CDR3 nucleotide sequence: TGCAGCCCCGGGGGTACAGATACGCAGTATTTT. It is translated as CSPGGTDTQYF.